These 3 T cell receptor beta chains were sequenced from one sample in a study of blood T cell repertoires in COVID-19. Using immunoSEQ multiplex PCR, the repertoire was profiled, and TCRdb retains in-frame clones only, with some absent. The sample lists 150,000 to 200,000 clones, roughly 81% seen once, with 10% to 15% in the top ten. The sample was peripheral blood. These receptors came from a woman over 75 with COVID-19, enrolled during active disease.

The rearrangement joins TRBV10-3 to TRBJ1-1; no firm D call. The CDR3 totals 14 residues. Germline CDR1 is ENHRY and CDR2 is SYGVKD. V was pared by 2 bases and J by 0 bases, with 7 bases between. The DNA of the CDR3 is TGTGCCATCAGTGAGAGGAGTTTGAACACTGAAGCTTTCTTT. Encoded protein: CAISERSLNTEAFF.

V is TRBV28 and J is TRBJ1-2; 9 bases are a match to TRBD1. The CDR3 length is 13 residues. CDR1 is MDHEN, CDR2 SYDVKM, per germline. With 4 bases clipped from V and 7 bases from J, the junction kept 4 bases outside the gene matches. CDR3 sequence: CASSWTGASGYTF. CDR3 bases: TGTGCCAGCAGTTGGACAGGGGCGAGTGGCTACACCTTC.

About this clone: The junction departs from germline at one end; a sequencing error may be responsible. The V and J genes are TRBV10-3 and TRBJ2-3; D may be TRBD2 (5 bases). CDR3 size: 14 residues. Germline V gives CDR1 ENHRY, CDR2 SYGVKD. DNA for the CDR3: TGTGCCATCAAAAGCGGTCCTAGCACAGATGCGCAGTATTTT. Its translation is CAIKSGPSTDAQYF.